Listed below are T cell receptor beta chains from one sample, sequenced in a study of Ad26.COV2.S vaccination and SARS-CoV-2 variants. Using immunoSEQ multiplex PCR, the repertoire was profiled, and TCRdb retains in-frame clones only, with some absent. The sample includes roughly 700,000 clones, about 89% seen only once; the top ten take about 1.5%. The sample consisted of peripheral blood, taken in a trial of Ad26.COV2.S vaccine versus placebo. The receptors come from a person aged 18 to 59 who received the Ad26.COV2.S COVID-19 vaccine or a placebo. The CDR3 runs from the conserved cysteine through the conserved F or W. A D gene is named only where the DNA matches it firmly.

TRBJ1-2,TRBV2,TRBD1,CASSPGTDTNYGYTF
TRBJ2-2,TRBV5-1,TRBD1,CASRPGQGNTGELFF
TRBJ2-7,TRBV25-1,TRBD1,CASSGTGGGRHEQYF
TRBJ1-4,TRBV6-5,.,CASSRTATNEKLFF
TRBJ2-2,TRBV4-2,TRBD1,CASSQGTGESGELFF
TRBJ2-3,TRBV3-1/TRBV3-2,.,CASSPGLTLGGTQYF
TRBJ2-3,TRBV2,.,CASSGASVRGTQYF
TRBJ1-1,TRBV2,.,CASSDPGGVNSNTEAFF
TRBJ2-5,TRBV10-2,TRBD2,CASTHRTSGTETQYF
TRBJ2-7,TRBV30,.,CAWSRGISYEQYF
TRBJ2-4,TRBV10-3,.,CAISGVGTAKNIQYF